The 27 T cell receptor beta chains in this list originate from one sample, sequenced in a study of cytomegalovirus exposure and HLA in healthy donors. PCR employed 60 Vbeta and 13 Jbeta primers. Measured with immunoSEQ multiplex PCR; TCRdb has only the in-frame clones, and not every one. The sample yields 130,000 to 150,000 clones, roughly 80% seen once. Source material: PBMCs. The receptors were sampled from a woman aged 45-59 years in good health and CMV-seropositive.

The chain is built from TRBV28 and TRBJ2-6, with D unresolved. V was trimmed by 5 bases and J by 0 bases, leaving 8 bases between them. The germline V gene encodes CDR1 MDHEN and CDR2 SYDVKM. The CDR3 covers 15 residues. DNA for the CDR3: TGTGCCAGCAGTGCCTACAGCTCTGGGGCCAACGTCCTGACTTTC. Protein sequence: CASSAYSSGANVLTF. The whole variable domain, remainder taken from reference TRBV28 and TRBJ2-6, is DVKVTQSSRYLVKRTGEKVFLECVQDMDHENMFWYRQDPGLGLRLIYFSYDVKMKEKGDIPEGYSVSREKKERFSLILESASTNQTSMYLCASSAYSSGANVLTFGAGSRLTVL.

In its sample, this clone was seen a few times. This chain links TRBV28 with TRBJ2-3; TRBD2 agrees at 14 bases. V shed 2 bases, J shed 5 bases, and the junction held 9 bases outside the gene matches. Per the germline V gene, CDR1 is MDHEN and CDR2 is SYDVKM. The CDR3 sequence is 18 residues long. CDR3 sequence (DNA): TGTGCCAGCAGTTTAATGACTAGCGGGGGGGCCCGGGTAGATACGCAGTATTTT. It is translated as CASSLMTSGGARVDTQYF. Together with reference TRBV28 and TRBJ2-3, the CDR3 gives the full variable domain: DVKVTQSSRYLVKRTGEKVFLECVQDMDHENMFWYRQDPGLGLRLIYFSYDVKMKEKGDIPEGYSVSREKKERFSLILESASTNQTSMYLCASSLMTSGGARVDTQYFGPGTRLTVL.

The chain combines TRBV6-1 with TRBJ1-1; D unresolved. CDR3 length equals 16 residues. CDR1 MNHNS and CDR2 SASEGT come from the germline V gene. Trimming left V 4 bases short and J 4 bases short, with 19 bases between. The CDR3 bases are TGTGCCAGCAGTGGATCTATGGTATCATACGGCACTGAAGCTTTCTTT. It codes for CASSGSMVSYGTEAFF.

V and J are TRBV5-6 and TRBJ1-3; TRBD1 matches at 9 bases. The CDR3 totals 17 residues. Germline-derived CDR1 and CDR2 are SGHDT and YYEEEE. J lost 2 bases, V lost 4 bases, and 10 bases had no gene match. DNA for the CDR3: TGTGCCAGCAGCCGCCCCGGGACAGGGATCGCTGGAAACACCATATATTTT. Translated, it gives CASSRPGTGIAGNTIYF.

The V call is TRBV28, the J call TRBJ1-5; D is possibly TRBD1 (6 bases). This CDR3 spans 12 amino acids. V dropped 7 bases and J dropped 5 bases, with 9 bases sitting between them. Germline lookup yields CDR1 MDHEN and CDR2 SYDVKM. The CDR3 sequence: CASKEGDQPQHF. In DNA, the CDR3 is TGTGCCAGCAAAGAGGGGGATCAGCCCCAGCATTTT.

V and J are TRBV25-1 and TRBJ2-7, with D unclear. Trimming stripped 3 bases from V and 4 bases from J, with 7 bases between. The germline V gene encodes CDR1 MGHDK and CDR2 SYGVNS. CDR3 length: 12 amino acids. The CDR3 coding sequence is TGTGCCAGCAGTGAGGGCCTGTACGAGCAGTACTTC. As protein: CASSEGLYEQYF.

The chain employs TRBV9 and TRBJ1-5, with D unresolved. Germline-derived CDR1 and CDR2 are SGDLS and YYNGEE. The CDR3 spans 13 residues. Trimming cost V 5 bases and J 4 bases, with 10 bases left between them. The CDR3 sequence: CASSLDTNQPQHF. CDR3 DNA sequence: TGTGCCAGCAGTTTAGACACTAATCAGCCCCAGCATTTT.

This clone was picked up a small number of times. This chain connects TRBV19 to TRBJ1-6; D remains ambiguous. V dropped 5 bases and J dropped 4 bases, with 9 bases sitting between them. Germline lookup yields CDR1 LNHDA and CDR2 SQIVND (reference sequence). The CDR3 is 14 residues long. The CDR3 loop reads CASSSGSYNSPLHF. Here the CDR3 DNA reads TGTGCCAGTAGTTCGGGAAGTTATAATTCACCCCTCCACTTT.

This clone has more than one count but fewer than ten. The genes are TRBV5-8 and TRBJ1-2; no clear D. V dropped 0 bases and J dropped 7 bases, with 7 bases sitting between them. CDR1 SGHTS and CDR2 YDEGEE come from the germline V gene. CDR3 length: 12 residues. In DNA, the CDR3 is TGTGCCAGCAGCTTGGTCGCGGTTGGCTACACCTTC. This sequence encodes CASSLVAVGYTF.

V and J are TRBV19 and TRBJ1-1, with TRBD1 identical over 8 bases. There are 16 residues in the CDR3. V gave up 3 bases and J gave up 1 base; unmatched junction bases: 7. Germline V CDR1 and CDR2: LNHDA, SQIVND (reference sequence). DNA of the CDR3: TGTGCCAGTAGTATGAGCAGGGGGCAGGGGAACACTGAAGCTTTCTTT. Its translation: CASSMSRGQGNTEAFF.

A few counts support this clone. The rearrangement uses TRBV7-3 and TRBJ2-1, with TRBD2 as a possible D gene (5 bases). The V gene's germline CDR1 is SGHTA and CDR2 FQGTGA. The CDR3 is 15 residues long. Trimming shortened V by 8 bases and J by 0 bases, and 14 bases separated the two germline ends. CDR3 loop: CASGQFGDSYNEQFF. DNA of the CDR3: TGTGCCAGCGGCCAGTTCGGGGACTCCTACAATGAGCAGTTCTTC.

This chain links TRBV5-1 with TRBJ1-3; weak D call: TRBD1 (6 bases). The CDR3 totals 16 residues. CDR1 and CDR2 (germline): SGHRS, YFSETQ. V was cut by 1 base and J by 0 bases, with 11 bases left in between. In DNA, the CDR3 is TGCGCCAGCAGCTTGCCCGACAGGAGCTCTGGAAACACCATATATTTT. It codes for CASSLPDRSSGNTIYF.

The J gene is TRBJ1-1, the V gene TRBV18; D uncertain. Germline values: CDR1 KGHSH, CDR2 LQKENI. V was trimmed by 2 bases and J by 3 bases, leaving 7 bases between them. The CDR3 spans 13 residues. The DNA for the CDR3 is TGTGCCAGCTCACCAGCTGAGGACACTGAAGCTTTCTTT. This codes for CASSPAEDTEAFF.

The chain has TRBV13 and TRBJ2-7; 9 bases are a match to TRBD1. V gave up 5 bases and J gave up 3 bases; unmatched junction bases: 8. There are 15 residues in the CDR3. Germline values: CDR1 PRHDT, CDR2 FYEKMQ (reference sequence). DNA for the CDR3: TGTGCCAGCAGCCCGGGACAGGGCTTGGACTACGAGCAGTACTTC. Amino acids: CASSPGQGLDYEQYF.

The chain is built from TRBV7-9 and TRBJ2-3; D perhaps matches TRBD1 (6 bases). Trimming stripped 7 bases from V and 6 bases from J, with 8 bases between. The germline CDR1 and CDR2 sequences are SEHNR and FQNEAQ (reference sequence). This CDR3 contains 11 residues. CDR3 DNA sequence: TGTGCCAGCAAGGGGGAGGATACGCAGTATTTT. As protein: CASKGEDTQYF.

This clone came up once. The rearrangement joins TRBV19 to TRBJ2-1, with 12 bases matching TRBD2. Trimming cost V 0 bases and J 2 bases; bases outside gene matches: 8. Germline V gene sequence: CDR1 LNHDA, CDR2 SQIVND (reference sequence). The CDR3 totals 19 residues. The CDR3 spells CASSIDPRLAGDPYNEQFF. The CDR3 DNA is TGTGCCAGTAGTATAGACCCTAGACTAGCGGGGGATCCCTACAATGAGCAGTTCTTC.

The rearrangement uses TRBV5-1 and TRBJ1-5; the D gene is possibly TRBD1 (5 bases). CDR3 length equals 15 residues. In germline, CDR1 is SGHRS, CDR2 YFSETQ. With 4 bases removed from V and 0 bases from J, the gap between germline ends came to 11 bases. CDR3 region: CASSLGGNSNQPQHF. The CDR3 nucleotides are TGCGCCAGCAGCCTCGGGGGAAATAGCAATCAGCCCCAGCATTTT.

The chain links TRBV7-2 to TRBJ1-4; tentative D call: TRBD1 (6 bases). V lost 1 base and J 0 bases, leaving 6 bases between the germline ends. Looked up from germline, CDR1 is SGHTA and CDR2 is FQGNSA. The CDR3 loop spans 15 amino acids. The CDR3 DNA sequence: TGTGCCAGCAGCTTAGGGACAGCAACTAATGAAAAACTGTTTTTT. It codes for CASSLGTATNEKLFF.

The rearrangement uses TRBV6-1 and TRBJ2-7; 7 bases fit TRBD1. The CDR3 spans 14 residues. The germline CDR1 and CDR2 sequences are MNHNS and SASEGT. V lost 3 bases and J lost 6; bases outside the gene matches: 8. The CDR3 coding sequence is TGTGCCAGCAGTGATAACAGGGGCTATGGCGAGCAGTACTTC. It yields the protein CASSDNRGYGEQYF.

The chain joins TRBV11-3 to TRBJ2-1, with 7 nucleotides matching TRBD1. CDR1 SGHNT and CDR2 YENEEA come from the germline V gene. With 7 bases clipped from V and 6 bases from J, the junction kept 6 bases outside the gene matches. This CDR3 comprises 13 residues. In DNA form, the CDR3 reads TGTGCCAGCACTCAGGGGGATGGCAATGAGCAGTTCTTC. This translates into CASTQGDGNEQFF.

This clone was detected a few times. The chain employs TRBV11-3 and TRBJ2-2; 8 bases line up with TRBD2. With 4 bases clipped from V and 6 bases from J, the junction kept 7 bases outside the gene matches. Germline values: CDR1 SGHNT, CDR2 YENEEA. This CDR3 comprises 15 residues. DNA for the CDR3: TGTGCCAGCAGCTCTCGGACTAGCAGTCCCGGGGAGCTGTTTTTT. Protein: CASSSRTSSPGELFF.

The chain has TRBV7-2 and TRBJ2-2; TRBD2 agrees at 10 bases. V trimming: 5 bases; J trimming: 0 bases; junction bases outside the gene matches: 3. CDR3 size: 16 residues. The germline V gene encodes CDR1 SGHTA and CDR2 FQGNSA. The CDR3 loop reads CASSPSGGANTGELFF. CDR3 DNA sequence: TGTGCCAGCAGCCCGAGCGGGGGGGCGAACACCGGGGAGCTGTTTTTT.

J is TRBJ1-1 and V is TRBV6-1; no clear D. The germline V gene has CDR1 MNHNS and CDR2 SASEGT. The CDR3 spans 14 residues. The ends were cut back, 4 bases at V and 2 bases at J, with 11 bases in the middle. The CDR3 bases are TGTGCCAGCAGTGTTGAGGGAGTAAACACTGAAGCTTTCTTT. Translation: CASSVEGVNTEAFF.

The chain joins TRBV2 to TRBJ1-4; D gene ambiguous. V lost 6 bases, J lost 8 bases, and 10 bases lay in between. The CDR3 runs to 12 residues. Germline V gene data show CDR1 as SNHLY and CDR2 as FYNNEI. For the CDR3, the DNA is TGTGCCAGCAGCCGCCGGGAAGAAAAACTGTTTTTT. Amino acids: CASSRREEKLFF.

This clone has a single count. The chain uses TRBV5-1 and TRBJ2-7, with 8 bases identical to TRBD2. CDR3 length: 13 residues. After removal of 6 bases from V and 0 bases from J, the junction contained 2 bases not matched to a gene. Germline V gene lookup returns CDR1 SGHRS and CDR2 YFSETQ. CDR3 coding DNA: TGCGCCAGCACCGCGGGGGGCTCCTACGAGCAGTACTTC. Protein product: CASTAGGSYEQYF.

This rearrangement joins TRBV27 to TRBJ2-5, with 10 bases lining up with TRBD1. The CDR3 spans 15 residues. The trim removed 5 bases at V and 11 bases at J, leaving 14 bases unmatched. Germline loops: CDR1 MNHEY, CDR2 SMNVEV (reference sequence). CDR3 sequence: CASSPRTGGAREQYF. In DNA, the CDR3 is TGTGCCAGCAGTCCCCGGACAGGGGGAGCGAGGGAGCAGTACTTC.

This clone was seen more than once but under ten times. This sequence joins TRBV9 and TRBJ2-5; perhaps TRBD2 as D (6 bases). CDR1 is SGDLS, CDR2 YYNGEE, per germline. V was pared by 0 bases and J by 0 bases, with 6 bases between. This CDR3 comprises 14 residues. CDR3 DNA: TGTGCCAGCAGCGTAGCGGGGGACCAAGAGACCCAGTACTTC. Translation: CASSVAGDQETQYF.